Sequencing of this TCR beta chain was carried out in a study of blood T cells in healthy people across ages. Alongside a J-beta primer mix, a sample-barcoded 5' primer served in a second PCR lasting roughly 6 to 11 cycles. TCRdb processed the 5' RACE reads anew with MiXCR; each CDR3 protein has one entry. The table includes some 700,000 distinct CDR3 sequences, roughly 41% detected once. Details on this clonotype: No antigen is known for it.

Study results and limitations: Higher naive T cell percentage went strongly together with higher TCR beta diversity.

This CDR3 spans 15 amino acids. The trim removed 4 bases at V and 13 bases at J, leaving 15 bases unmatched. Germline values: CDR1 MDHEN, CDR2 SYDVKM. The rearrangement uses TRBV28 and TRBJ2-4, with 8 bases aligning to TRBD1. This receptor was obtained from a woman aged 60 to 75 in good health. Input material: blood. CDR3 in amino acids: CASSSPGQANGEQYF. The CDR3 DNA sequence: TGTGCCAGCAGTTCCCCGGGACAGGCAAACGGGGAGCAGTACTTC.